What follows are 7 T cell receptor beta chains derived from one specimen sequenced in a study of radiotherapy plus CTLA-4 blockade in lung cancer. TCRdb keeps only in-frame clones here, not all; method: immunoSEQ multiplex PCR. The profile shows approximately 75,000 clones, around 80% of them singletons. Sequences were derived from peripheral blood, sampled from a patient treated with radiotherapy plus ipilimumab. The receptor set was obtained from a human donor with non-small cell lung cancer who had a complete response to radiotherapy plus ipilimumab.

Here the CDR3 reads CSVEDSIQERAFF. DNA of the CDR3: TGCAGCGTTGAAGATTCGATTCAGGAGCGAGCTTTCTTT. The rearrangement uses TRBV29-1 and TRBJ1-1; D call uncertain. Germline V gene lookup returns CDR1 SQVTM and CDR2 ANQGSEA. Trimming removed 0 bases from V and 10 bases from J, with 15 bases in between. This CDR3 is 13 amino acids long.

The sample holds a few counts of this clone. The chain is built from TRBV9 and TRBJ1-2, with D possibly matching TRBD1 (5 bases). Trimming took off 0 bases at V and 0 bases at J, with 21 bases between the two ends. The CDR3 spans 19 residues. CDR1 and CDR2 (germline): SGDLS, YYNGEE. The CDR3 nucleotides read TGTGCCAGCAGCGTAGATTACATAAGCTACCGGGGGTCTAACTATGGCTACACCTTC. This translates into CASSVDYISYRGSNYGYTF.

V gene TRBV7-9 combines with J gene TRBJ1-4; 9 bases are a match to TRBD1. Germline loops: CDR1 SEHNR, CDR2 FQNEAQ (reference sequence). This CDR3 region has 13 residues. Trimming cost V 4 bases and J 7 bases; bases outside gene matches: 1. CDR3 nucleotides: TGTGCCAGCAGCTGGGACAGGGCTGAAAAACTGTTTTTT. Protein sequence: CASSWDRAEKLFF.

The chain uses TRBV5-1 and TRBJ2-7, with D perhaps matching TRBD1 or TRBD2 (6 bases each). The germline V gene encodes CDR1 SGHRS and CDR2 YFSETQ. Trimming took off 1 base at V and 0 bases at J, with 14 bases between the two ends. This CDR3 has 16 residues. CDR3 sequence reads: CASSLIRGAYSYEQYF. In DNA form, the CDR3 reads TGCGCCAGCAGCTTGATTAGGGGGGCATACTCCTACGAGCAGTACTTC.

The chain recombines TRBV4-3 with TRBJ2-5; 10 bases align to TRBD2. The CDR3 covers 14 residues. Germline V lookup: CDR1 LGHNA, CDR2 YSLEER. After removal of 4 bases from V and 5 bases from J, the junction contained 4 bases not matched to a gene. The CDR3 is CASSPTGLAETQYF. The DNA of the CDR3 is TGCGCCAGCAGCCCAACGGGACTAGCGGAGACCCAGTACTTC.

The chain has TRBV5-6 and TRBJ2-7; TRBD2 matches at 9 bases. Per germline, CDR1 SGHDT and CDR2 YYEEEE. The trim removed 2 bases at V and 6 bases at J, leaving 6 bases unmatched. CDR3 length: 14 amino acids. The chain's CDR3 is CASSFIAGESEQYV. In DNA form, the CDR3 reads TGTGCCAGCAGCTTCATAGCGGGAGAGTCCGAGCAGTACGTC.

A single count supports this clone. This chain connects TRBV15 to TRBJ2-3; D is ambiguous. The CDR3 has 15 amino acids. Germline loops: CDR1 LNHNV, CDR2 YYDKDF (reference sequence). Trimming stripped 0 bases from V and 4 bases from J, with 11 bases between. This CDR3 reads CATSREGIRADTQYF. The DNA of the CDR3 is TGTGCCACCAGCAGAGAGGGGATCCGAGCAGATACGCAGTATTTT.